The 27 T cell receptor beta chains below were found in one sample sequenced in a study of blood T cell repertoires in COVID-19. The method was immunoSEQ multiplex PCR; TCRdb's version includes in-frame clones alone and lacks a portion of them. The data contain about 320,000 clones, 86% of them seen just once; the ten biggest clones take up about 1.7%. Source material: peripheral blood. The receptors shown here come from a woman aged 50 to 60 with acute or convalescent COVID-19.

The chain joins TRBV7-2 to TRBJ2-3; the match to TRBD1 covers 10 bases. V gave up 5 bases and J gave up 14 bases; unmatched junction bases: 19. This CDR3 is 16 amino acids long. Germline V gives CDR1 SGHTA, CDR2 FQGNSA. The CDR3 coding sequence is TGTGCCAGCAGCCCCTCGGGACAGGGGACTTCATACGCGGTGTATTTT. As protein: CASSPSGQGTSYAVYF.

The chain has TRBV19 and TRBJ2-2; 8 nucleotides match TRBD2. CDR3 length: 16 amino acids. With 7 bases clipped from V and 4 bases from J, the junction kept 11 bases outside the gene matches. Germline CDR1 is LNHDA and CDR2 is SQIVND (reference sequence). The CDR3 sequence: CASNLGRLAGTGELFF. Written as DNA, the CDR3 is TGTGCCAGTAACCTAGGGCGGCTAGCGGGCACCGGGGAGCTGTTTTTT.

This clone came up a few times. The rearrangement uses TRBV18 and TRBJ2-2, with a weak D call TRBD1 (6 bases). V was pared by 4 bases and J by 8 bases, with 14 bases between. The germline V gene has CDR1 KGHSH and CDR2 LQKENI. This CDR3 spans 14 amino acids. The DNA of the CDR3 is TGTGCCAGCTCACAGCAAACAGGGACGGGGGAGCTGTTTTTT. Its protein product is CASSQQTGTGELFF.

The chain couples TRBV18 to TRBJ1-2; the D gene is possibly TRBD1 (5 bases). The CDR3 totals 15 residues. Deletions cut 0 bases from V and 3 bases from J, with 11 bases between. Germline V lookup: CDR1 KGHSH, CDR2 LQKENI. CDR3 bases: TGTGCCAGCTCACCACCGTGGGGGGGAGACTATGGCTACACCTTC. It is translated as CASSPPWGGDYGYTF.

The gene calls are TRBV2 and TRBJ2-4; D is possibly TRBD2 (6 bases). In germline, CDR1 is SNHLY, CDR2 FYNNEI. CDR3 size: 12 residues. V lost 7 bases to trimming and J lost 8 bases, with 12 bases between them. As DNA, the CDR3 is TGTGCCAGCATGGGAGGCGGTGACATTCAGTACTTC. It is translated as CASMGGGDIQYF.

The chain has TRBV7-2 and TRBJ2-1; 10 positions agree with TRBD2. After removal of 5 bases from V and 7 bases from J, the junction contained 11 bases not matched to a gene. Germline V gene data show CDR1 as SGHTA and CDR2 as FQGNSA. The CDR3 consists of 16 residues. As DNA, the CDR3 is TGTGCCAGCAGCCCAACTAGCGGGGCCCTCCCGAATGAGCAGTTCTTC. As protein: CASSPTSGALPNEQFF.

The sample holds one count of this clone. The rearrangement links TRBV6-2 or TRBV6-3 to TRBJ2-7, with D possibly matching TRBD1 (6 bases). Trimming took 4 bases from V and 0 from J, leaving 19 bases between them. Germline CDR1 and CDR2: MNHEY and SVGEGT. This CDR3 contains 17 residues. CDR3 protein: CASSSSRGQLNSYEQYF. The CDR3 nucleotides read TGTGCCAGCAGTTCAAGCCGTGGACAGTTAAACTCCTACGAGCAGTACTTC.

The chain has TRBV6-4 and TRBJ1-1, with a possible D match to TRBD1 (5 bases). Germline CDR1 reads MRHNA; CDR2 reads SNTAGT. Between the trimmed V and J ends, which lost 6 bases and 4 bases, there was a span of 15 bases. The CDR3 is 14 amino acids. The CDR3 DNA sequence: TGTGCCAGCAGGGCGACAGTAGTTACCACTGAAGCTTTCTTT. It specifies CASRATVVTTEAFF.

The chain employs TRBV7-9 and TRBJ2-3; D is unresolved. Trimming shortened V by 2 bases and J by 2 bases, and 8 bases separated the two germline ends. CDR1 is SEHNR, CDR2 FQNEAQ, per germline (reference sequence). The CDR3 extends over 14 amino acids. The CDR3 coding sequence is TGTGCCAGCAGCTTACAGGCCACCACAGATACGCAGTATTTT. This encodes CASSLQATTDTQYF.

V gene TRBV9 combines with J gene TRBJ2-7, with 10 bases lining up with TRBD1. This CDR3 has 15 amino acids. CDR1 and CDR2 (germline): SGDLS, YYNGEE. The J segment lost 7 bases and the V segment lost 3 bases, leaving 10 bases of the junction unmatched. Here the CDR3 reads CASSAWDRGPEEQYF. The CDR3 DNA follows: TGTGCCAGCAGCGCCTGGGACAGGGGCCCGGAGGAGCAGTACTTC.

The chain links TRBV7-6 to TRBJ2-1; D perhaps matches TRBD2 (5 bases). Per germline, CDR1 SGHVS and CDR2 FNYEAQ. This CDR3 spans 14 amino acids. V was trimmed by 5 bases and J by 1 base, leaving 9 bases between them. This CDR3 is CASSPGGSYNEQFF. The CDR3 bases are TGTGCCAGCAGCCCCGGAGGATCCTACAATGAGCAGTTCTTC.

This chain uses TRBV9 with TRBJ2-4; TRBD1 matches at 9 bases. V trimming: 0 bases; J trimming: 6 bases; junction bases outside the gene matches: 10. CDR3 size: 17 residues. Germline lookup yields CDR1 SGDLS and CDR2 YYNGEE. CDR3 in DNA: TGTGCCAGCAGCGTAGCAAGGGACAGGGCACGGGGAAACATTCAGTACTTC. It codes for CASSVARDRARGNIQYF.

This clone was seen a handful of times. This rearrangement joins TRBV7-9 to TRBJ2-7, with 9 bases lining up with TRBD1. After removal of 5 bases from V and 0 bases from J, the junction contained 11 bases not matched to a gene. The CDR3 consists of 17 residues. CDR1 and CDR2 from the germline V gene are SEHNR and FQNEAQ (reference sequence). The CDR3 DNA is TGTGCCAGCAGCCCACGACGGACAGGGGATAGCTCCTACGAGCAGTACTTC. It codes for CASSPRRTGDSSYEQYF.

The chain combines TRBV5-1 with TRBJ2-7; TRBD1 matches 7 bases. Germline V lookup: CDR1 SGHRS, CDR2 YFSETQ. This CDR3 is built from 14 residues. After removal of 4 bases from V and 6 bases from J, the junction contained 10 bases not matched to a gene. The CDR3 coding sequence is TGCGCCAGCAGCCCTGACAGGGAGATAAGCGAGCAGTACTTC. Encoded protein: CASSPDREISEQYF.

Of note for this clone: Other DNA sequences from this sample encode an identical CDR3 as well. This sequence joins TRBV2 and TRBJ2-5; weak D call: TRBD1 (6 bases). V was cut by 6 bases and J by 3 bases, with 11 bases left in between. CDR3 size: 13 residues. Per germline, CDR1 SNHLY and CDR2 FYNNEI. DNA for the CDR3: TGTGCCAGCAGCGAGGACAGAGAAGAGACCCAGTACTTC. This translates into CASSEDREETQYF.

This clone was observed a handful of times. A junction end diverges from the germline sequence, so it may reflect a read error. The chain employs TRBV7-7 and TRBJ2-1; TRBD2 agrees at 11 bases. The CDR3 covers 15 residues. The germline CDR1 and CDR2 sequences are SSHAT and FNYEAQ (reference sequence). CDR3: CASSISGRGENEQFF. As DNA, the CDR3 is TGTGCTAGCAGCATTAGCGGGAGGGGTGAGAATGAGCAGTTCTTC.

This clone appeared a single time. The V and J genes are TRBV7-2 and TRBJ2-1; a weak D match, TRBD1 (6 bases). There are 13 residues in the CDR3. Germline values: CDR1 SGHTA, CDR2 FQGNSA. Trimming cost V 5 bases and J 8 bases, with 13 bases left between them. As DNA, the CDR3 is TGTGCCAGCAGCATCAGGGGATCGGATGAGCAGTTCTTC. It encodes CASSIRGSDEQFF.

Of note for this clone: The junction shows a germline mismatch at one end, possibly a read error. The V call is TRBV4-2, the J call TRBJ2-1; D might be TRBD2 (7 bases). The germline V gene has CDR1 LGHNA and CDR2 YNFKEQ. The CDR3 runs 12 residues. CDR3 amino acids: CASSNYRAGAVF. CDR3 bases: TGTGCCAGCAGCAATTACAGGGCGGGAGCGGTCTTC.

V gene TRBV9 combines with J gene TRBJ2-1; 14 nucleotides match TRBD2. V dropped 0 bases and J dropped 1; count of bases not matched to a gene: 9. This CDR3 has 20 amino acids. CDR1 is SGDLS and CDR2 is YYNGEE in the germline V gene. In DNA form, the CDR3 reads TGTGCCAGCAGCGTAGGCGTAGGGACTAGCGGGAGCAGGTCCTACAATGAGCAGTTCTTC. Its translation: CASSVGVGTSGSRSYNEQFF.

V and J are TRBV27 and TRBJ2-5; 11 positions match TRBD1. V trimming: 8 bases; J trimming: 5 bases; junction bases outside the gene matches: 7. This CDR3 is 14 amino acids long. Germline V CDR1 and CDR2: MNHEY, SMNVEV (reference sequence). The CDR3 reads CASRTDRGRETQYF. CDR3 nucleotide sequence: TGTGCCAGCCGGACGGACAGGGGGCGGGAGACCCAGTACTTC.

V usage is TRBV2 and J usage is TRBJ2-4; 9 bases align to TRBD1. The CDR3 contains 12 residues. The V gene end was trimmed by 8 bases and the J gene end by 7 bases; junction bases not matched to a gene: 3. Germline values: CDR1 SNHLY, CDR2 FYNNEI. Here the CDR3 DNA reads TGTGCCAGCGGGGACAGGGCCAACATTCAGTACTTC. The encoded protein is CASGDRANIQYF.

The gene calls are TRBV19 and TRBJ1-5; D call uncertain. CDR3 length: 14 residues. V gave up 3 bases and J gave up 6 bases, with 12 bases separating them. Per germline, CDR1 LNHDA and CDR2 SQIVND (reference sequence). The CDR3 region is CASSMEGLTQPQHF. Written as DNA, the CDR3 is TGTGCCAGTAGTATGGAGGGATTAACTCAGCCCCAGCATTTT.

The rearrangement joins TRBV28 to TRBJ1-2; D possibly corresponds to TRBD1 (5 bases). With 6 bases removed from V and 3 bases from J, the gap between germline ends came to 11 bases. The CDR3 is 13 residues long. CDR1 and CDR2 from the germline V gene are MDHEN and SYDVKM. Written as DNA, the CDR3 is TGTGCCAGCAGGCTGGGAGGGGACTATGGCTACACCTTC. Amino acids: CASRLGGDYGYTF.

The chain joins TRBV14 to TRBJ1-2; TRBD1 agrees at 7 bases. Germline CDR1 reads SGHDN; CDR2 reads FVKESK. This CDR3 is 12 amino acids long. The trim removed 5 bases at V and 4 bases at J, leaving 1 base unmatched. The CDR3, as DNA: TGTGCCAGCAGCGCAGGGGGCTATGGCTACACCTTC. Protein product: CASSAGGYGYTF.

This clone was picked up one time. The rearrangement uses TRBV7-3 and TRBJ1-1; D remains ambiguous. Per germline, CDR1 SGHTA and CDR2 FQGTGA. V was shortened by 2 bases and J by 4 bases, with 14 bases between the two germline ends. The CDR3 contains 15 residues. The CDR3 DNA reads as TGTGCCAGCAGCTTAGATGGGAGGGCTGGCACTGAAGCTTTCTTT. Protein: CASSLDGRAGTEAFF.

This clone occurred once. The CDR3 region has the DNA TGTGCCAGCGCATACCGGGACAGGGGGCATTCACCCCTCCACTTT. Translated: CASAYRDRGHSPLHF. The chain links TRBV2 to TRBJ1-6; 12 nucleotides agree with TRBD1. The CDR3 covers 15 residues. Germline V gives CDR1 SNHLY, CDR2 FYNNEI. The J segment lost 8 bases and the V segment lost 8 bases, leaving 7 bases of the junction unmatched.

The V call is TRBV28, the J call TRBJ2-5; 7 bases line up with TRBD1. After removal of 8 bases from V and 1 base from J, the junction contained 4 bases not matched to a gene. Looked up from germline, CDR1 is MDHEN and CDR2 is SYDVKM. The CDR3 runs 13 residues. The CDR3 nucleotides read TGTGCCAGCCGGGACAGTCCCCAAGAGACCCAGTACTTC. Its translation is CASRDSPQETQYF. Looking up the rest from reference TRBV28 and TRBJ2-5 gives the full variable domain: DVKVTQSSRYLVKRTGEKVFLECVQDMDHENMFWYRQDPGLGLRLIYFSYDVKMKEKGDIPEGYSVSREKKERFSLILESASTNQTSMYLCASRDSPQETQYFGPGTRLLVL.